The entry below describes one TCR beta chain. Losses at the gene ends were 4 bases for V and 5 bases for J; bases not matched to a gene: 7. The CDR3 length is 15 residues. Germline V gene lookup returns CDR1 SGHRS and CDR2 YFSETQ. The data originate from a study of CD8 T cells in Susac syndrome. With random hexamers, reverse transcription was performed on roughly 0.45 to 1 ug of RNA. TCRdb reprocessed the immunoSEQ multiplex PCR reads with MiXCR, giving one entry per CDR3 protein. This sample yields some 260,000 distinct CDR3 sequences, of which more than 75% are seen a single time; approximately 0.11% belongs to the top ten.

Material: CD8+ T cells from PBMCs. The clonotype was recovered from a human donor with multiple sclerosis. The V and J genes are TRBV5-1 and TRBJ2-1; 9 bases fit TRBD1. The CDR3 DNA is TGCGCCAGCAGCCCGGGACAGGGTTTCCACAATGAGCAGTTCTTC. Translated: CASSPGQGFHNEQFF. Full variable domain (rest looked up from reference TRBV5-1 and TRBJ2-1): KAGVTQTPRYLIKTRGQQVTLSCSPISGHRSVSWYQQTPGQGLQFLFEYFSETQRNKGNFPGRFSGRQFSNSRSEMNVSTLELGDSALYLCASSPGQGFHNEQFFGPGTRLTVL.